This is a list of T cell receptor beta chains from one sample in a study of OX40 agonist ivuxolimab in advanced cancers. Assay used: immunoSEQ multiplex PCR; TCRdb lists only in-frame clones, some missing. The table includes fewer than 85,000 clones, around nine tenths detected once. Sequenced here: CD4+ or CD8+ T cells sorted from blood, sampled in a trial of the OX40 agonist ivuxolimab. Every receptor here comes from an adult with an advanced solid tumor such as melanoma, head and neck, liver or kidney cancer. CDR3s leave out the opening cysteine and the closing phenylalanine or tryptophan. Size values are once, few and many counts, or a class for expanded clones, and some rows have none.

>TRBJ1-1|TRBV5-6|.
ASSFPQGLNTEAF
>TRBJ2-5|TRBV5-4|.
ASSFPGPKHGETQY
>TRBJ1-3|TRBV16|.
ASSQWGSPGNTIY
>TRBJ2-2|TRBV7-8|once
ASSPRTARGGELF
>TRBJ1-2|TRBV18|.
ASSQDSYGYT
>TRBJ1-4|TRBV7-2|.
ASSQRVSNEKLF
>TRBJ1-2|TRBV5-1|.
ASKFEGGSYGYT
>TRBJ2-1|TRBV27|.
ASIPQGANEQF
>TRBJ2-1|TRBV7-2|.
ASRRGTYNEQF
>TRBJ1-2|TRBV7-9|.
ASSLSAETYGYT
>TRBJ2-7|TRBV5-5|.
ASSLTGSYEQY
>TRBJ2-3|TRBV7-3|.
ASSPGLAGALDTQY
>TRBJ2-3|TRBV5-6|.
ASSLRGTSTDTQY
>TRBJ1-5|TRBV2|.
ASSSHGSNQPQH
>TRBJ1-2|TRBV6-6|.
ASSSNTGTTNYGYT
>TRBJ1-4|TRBV7-2|.
ASSFYSVDEKLF
>TRBJ1-1|TRBV5-1|.
ASSLTGDTEAF
>TRBJ1-2|TRBV19|.
ASNLRGYSYT
>TRBJ1-1|TRBV28|.
ASNLNTEAF
>TRBJ2-6|TRBV19|.
ASSPLGTGASGANVLT
>TRBJ2-7|TRBV28|once
ASSLWGQGAYEQY
>TRBJ2-1|TRBV9|once
ASSIRLAGTYNEQF
>TRBJ2-2|TRBV15|.
ATSRELTGVRTGELF
>TRBJ2-1|TRBV7-2|.
ASAPGGENEQF
>TRBJ2-2|TRBV28|.
ASRPDLTGELF
>TRBJ1-1|TRBV7-3|few
ASSPRGSSVGEAF
>TRBJ2-5|TRBV7-8|.
ASSSSGTSGGRETQY
>TRBJ2-3|TRBV6-6|few
ASRTHRAPSPDTQY
>TRBJ1-2|TRBV15|.
ATSRATNYGYT
>TRBJ1-6|TRBV5-4|.
ASSLYRKTGSPLH
>TRBJ2-7|TRBV18|.
ASSPGDEQY